A selection of T cell receptor beta chains follows, all from one sample in a study of blood T cell repertoires in COVID-19. Using immunoSEQ multiplex PCR, the repertoire was profiled, and TCRdb retains in-frame clones only, with some absent. The repertoire holds 210,000 or so clones, with about nine tenths as singletons. Sequencing was performed on peripheral blood. These receptors came from a man between 25 and 39 years old with COVID-19, enrolled during active disease. Each CDR3 is given with its conserved first and last residue. The D gene is left open where the match is weak. For some rows the clone size is stated as once, few or many, or as a class when expanded; others skip it.

>TRBJ2-3|16|.|.|TRBV7-3
TGTGCCAGCAGCTTATCGGAGGTCTGGGGCACAGATACGCAGTATTTT
CASSLSEVWGTDTQYF
>TRBJ1-3|13|.|TRBD1|TRBV19
TGTGCCAGTAGTTCTGGGACAGTGAACACCATATATTTT
CASSSGTVNTIYF
>TRBJ1-1|13|.|TRBD1|TRBV5-1
TGCGCCAGCAGCCGTACAGGGGGCACTGAAGCTTTCTTT
CASSRTGGTEAFF
>TRBJ1-3|14|.|.|TRBV19
TGTGCCAGTACCCTGGACAGTCCCGGAAACACCATATATTTT
CASTLDSPGNTIYF
>TRBJ2-1|16|.|TRBD1|TRBV28
TGTGCCAGCAGGGGCCGGACAGGCGTCTCCTACAATGAGCAGTTCTTC
CASRGRTGVSYNEQFF
>TRBJ2-2|14|.|TRBD2|TRBV6-5
TGTGCCAGCAGGGGAGGGCCGTACACCGGGGAGCTGTTTTTT
CASRGGPYTGELFF
>TRBJ1-6|16|.|TRBD1|TRBV28
TGTGCCAGCAGTATGTCACAGGGGGCCTATAATTCACCCCTCCACTTT
CASSMSQGAYNSPLHF
>TRBJ2-7|15|.|.|TRBV4-3
TGCGCCAGCAGCCAAGAGGTCGGAGTCTCCTACGAGCAGTACTTC
CASSQEVGVSYEQYF
>TRBJ2-3|16|once|TRBD2|TRBV7-2
TGTGCCAGCAGCTCACTAGCGGGGGCGAGGGGAGATACGCAGTATTTT
CASSSLAGARGDTQYF
>TRBJ1-2|18|.|TRBD1|TRBV15
TGTGCCACCAGCAGAGAAAGATGGGACAGCAGCCTTCTCTATGGCTACACCTTC
CATSRERWDSSLLYGYTF
>TRBJ2-2|18|.|TRBD2|TRBV5-1
TGCGCCAGCAGCTTGCGACTAGCGGGAGTAGGGGACACCGGGGAGCTGTTTTTT
CASSLRLAGVGDTGELFF
>TRBJ2-1|16|.|TRBD2|TRBV18
TGTGCCAGCTCCCCCACTAGCGGGAGTTCGGCAAATGAGCAGTTCTTC
CASSPTSGSSANEQFF
>TRBJ2-2|14|.|.|TRBV19
TGTGCCAGTAGCACGGGATACCGAGGCGGTGAGCTGTTTTTT
CASSTGYRGGELFF
>TRBJ2-7|13|.|.|TRBV7-2
TGTGCCAGCAGCTTCGGACAGATTTACGAGCAGTACTTC
CASSFGQIYEQYF
>TRBJ2-7|12|.|.|TRBV19
TGTGCCAGTAGTTCGGGAGTTTACGAGCAGTACTTC
CASSSGVYEQYF
>TRBJ1-1|14|.|.|TRBV5-1
TGCGCCAGCAGCTTGTTTGAAGGCGCGGGTGAAGCTTTCTTT
CASSLFEGAGEAFF
>TRBJ1-4|15|.|.|TRBV28
TGTGCCAGCAGTTTAGGCGGTGCCACTAATGAAAAACTGTTTTTT
CASSLGGATNEKLFF
>TRBJ2-2|16|.|TRBD1|TRBV5-4
TGTGCCAGCAGCCGGGGGACAGGGGGGAGCACCGGGGAGCTGTTTTTT
CASSRGTGGSTGELFF
>TRBJ1-2|16|few|TRBD1|TRBV13
TGTGCCAGCAGCACCGGACAGGGGGCTGACTACTATGGCTACACCTTC
CASSTGQGADYYGYTF
>TRBJ2-7|15|.|TRBD2|TRBV15
TGTGCCACCAGCAGAGACGGGAGGTCCTCCTACGAGCAGTACTTC
CATSRDGRSSYEQYF
>TRBJ1-2|14|.|.|TRBV25-1
TGTGCCAGCAGTGCCCGACAGACGAACTATGGCTACACCTTC
CASSARQTNYGYTF
>TRBJ2-1|16|.|TRBD1|TRBV9
TGTGCCAGCAGCGTAGCGGGGACAGGCGTACGAGATGAGCAGTTCTTC
CASSVAGTGVRDEQFF
>TRBJ1-6|15|.|.|TRBV4-1
TGCGCCAGCAGCCAAGATCGGCAGGGTCATTCACCCCTCCACTTT
CASSQDRQGHSPLHF
>TRBJ1-5|17|.|TRBD1|TRBV19
TGTGCCAGTAGTGGGCTAGGTGCGGACAGGGTGGGGCAGCCCCAGCATTTT
CASSGLGADRVGQPQHF
>TRBJ1-6|15|few|.|TRBV4-2
TGTGCCAGCAGCCAAGTGGGGCAGGTTAATTCACCCCTCCACTTT
CASSQVGQVNSPLHF
>TRBJ2-2|14|few|.|TRBV7-2
TGTGCCAGCAGCCCCCCATCGAACACCGGGGAGCTGTTTTTT
CASSPPSNTGELFF
>TRBJ2-1|13|.|.|TRBV28
TGTGCCTATGGACAGTCCTCCTACAATGAGCAGTTCTTC
CAYGQSSYNEQFF
>TRBJ2-1|16|.|.|TRBV24-1
TGTGCCACCAGTGATTTCGGGAACGAACGCTACAATGAGCAGTTCTTC
CATSDFGNERYNEQFF
>TRBJ2-7|14|.|.|TRBV14
TGTGCCAGCAGCCTCAGGTACCGCGCCCGCGAGCAGTACTTC
CASSLRYRAREQYF
>TRBJ1-1|15|.|.|TRBV15
TGTGCCACCAGCAGAGTTTCAGGGTTGAACACTGAAGCTTTCTTT
CATSRVSGLNTEAFF
>TRBJ2-5|13|.|.|TRBV7-9
TGTGCCAGCAGACAGGATTTGGAAGAGACCCAGTACTTC
CASRQDLEETQYF
>TRBJ2-7|16|.|.|TRBV21-1
TGTGCCAGCAGCAAAGTCGGGGGGGACACAACCTACGAGCAGTACTTC
CASSKVGGDTTYEQYF
>TRBJ1-6|17|.|TRBD1|TRBV27
TGTGCCAGCAGACCGGACAGGGCCCACTCCTATAATTCACCCCTCCACTTT
CASRPDRAHSYNSPLHF
>TRBJ2-7|18|few|.|TRBV19
TGTGCCAGTAGTATAGTCGAGCTTGTCGCAGGGTTCTTCTACGAGCAGTACTTC
CASSIVELVAGFFYEQYF
>TRBJ2-2|14|.|TRBD1|TRBV29-1
TGCAGCGTTGCAGGGGGACCAAACACCGGGGAGCTGTTTTTT
CSVAGGPNTGELFF
>TRBJ1-3|15|.|TRBD1|TRBV7-2
TGTGCCAGCAGCCTCGGGACAGCCTCTGGAAACACCATATATTTT
CASSLGTASGNTIYF
>TRBJ2-1|15|.|TRBD2|TRBV14
TGTGCCAGCAGCCAAGAACTAGCGGGGTCCAATGAGCAGTTCTTC
CASSQELAGSNEQFF
>TRBJ1-2|15|once|TRBD1|TRBV7-9
TGTGCCAGCAGCCCTCAGGGGGCCGGTGGCTATGGCTACACCTTC
CASSPQGAGGYGYTF
>TRBJ1-1|15|.|.|TRBV9
TGTGCCAGCAGCGTGCACCAGGGAGGGAACACTGAAGCTTTCTTT
CASSVHQGGNTEAFF
>TRBJ1-1|14|.|.|TRBV18
TGTGCCAGCCTCTTTGCGACGGGGAACACTGAAGCTTTCTTT
CASLFATGNTEAFF
>TRBJ1-5|13|.|.|TRBV11-2
TGTGCCAGCAGCTTAGATAACCGGCAGCCCCAGCATTTT
CASSLDNRQPQHF
>TRBJ2-2|13|.|TRBD1|TRBV3-1/TRBV3-2
TGTGCCAGTTGGGACAGGGGGAACGGGGAGCTGTTTTTT
CASWDRGNGELFF
>TRBJ1-5|16|.|.|TRBV3-1/TRBV3-2
TGTGCCAGCAGCCCCGCCGGCGGGGGGAGCAATCAGCCCCAGCATTTT
CASSPAGGGSNQPQHF
>TRBJ2-3|14|.|TRBD1|TRBV6-4
TGTGCCAGCAGTGAAGGGGGCAGCTTAGATACGCAGTATTTT
CASSEGGSLDTQYF
>TRBJ2-1|15|.|TRBD1|TRBV9
TGTGCCAGCAGCGCCGACGGGACAGGGTTTAATGAGCAGTTCTTC
CASSADGTGFNEQFF
>TRBJ2-1|13|.|.|TRBV21-1
TGTGCCAGCAGCAGTAGTAGGGGCCATGAGCAGTTCTTC
CASSSSRGHEQFF
>TRBJ2-1|16|.|TRBD1|TRBV30
TGTGCCTGGAGTCCTTATGTGGGACAGGTTTACAATGAGCAGTTCTTC
CAWSPYVGQVYNEQFF
>TRBJ2-1|13|.|TRBD2|TRBV5-1
TGCGCCAGCAGATCCGGGACTAGCGAGGAGCAGTTCTTC
CASRSGTSEEQFF
>TRBJ1-1|16|.|.|TRBV28
TGTGCCAGCAGTCCATCCGGGACACTTATGAACACTGAAGCTTTCTTT
CASSPSGTLMNTEAFF
>TRBJ1-2|17|once|TRBD1|TRBV5-1
TGCGCCAGCAGCCCAGTCCCGGGACAGAAACTCAACTATGGCTACACCTTC
CASSPVPGQKLNYGYTF
>TRBJ1-2|18|.|.|TRBV7-9
TGTGCCAGCAGCTTTCTATCCTCCAGACAGGAAAAGAACTATGGCTACACCTTC
CASSFLSSRQEKNYGYTF